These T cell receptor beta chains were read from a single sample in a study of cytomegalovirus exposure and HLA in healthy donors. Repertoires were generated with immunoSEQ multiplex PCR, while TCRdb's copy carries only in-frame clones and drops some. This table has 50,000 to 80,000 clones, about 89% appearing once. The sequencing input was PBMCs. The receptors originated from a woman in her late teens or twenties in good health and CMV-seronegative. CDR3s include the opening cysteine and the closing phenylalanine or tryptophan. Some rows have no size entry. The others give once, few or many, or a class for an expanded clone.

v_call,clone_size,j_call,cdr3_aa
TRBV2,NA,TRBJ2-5,CASIPETGQETQYF
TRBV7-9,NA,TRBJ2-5,CASSFWLAGEETQYF
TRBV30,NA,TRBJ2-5,CAWKAGPGAQYF
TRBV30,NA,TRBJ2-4,CAWSPTGLFENIQYF
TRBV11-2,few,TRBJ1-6,CASSLGQGGSPLHF
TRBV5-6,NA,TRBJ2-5,CASSPGTRGVETQYF
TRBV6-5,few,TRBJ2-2,CASSYRRGTGELFF
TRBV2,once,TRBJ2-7,CASSWDRGTYEQYF
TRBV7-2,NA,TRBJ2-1,CASSLNAGGNNEQFF
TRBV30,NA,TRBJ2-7,CAWRIPRDSTYEQYF
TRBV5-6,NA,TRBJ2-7,CASSYLLTSGSYEQYF
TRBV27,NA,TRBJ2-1,CASSQKGLAGGRNEQFF
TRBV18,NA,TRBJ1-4,CASSPRQGASNEKLFF
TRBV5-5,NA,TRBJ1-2,CATGTGGGYGYTF
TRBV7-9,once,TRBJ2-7,CASSPAGYEQYF
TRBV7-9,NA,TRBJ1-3,CASSSTRQGATSGNTIYF
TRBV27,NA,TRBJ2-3,CASSLAGPRDTQYF
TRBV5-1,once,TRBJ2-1,CASSLSGRAWDEQFF